Below are 32 T cell receptor beta chains sequenced from a single sample in a study of blood T cell repertoires in COVID-19. Only in-frame clones appear in the TCRdb table, and some are missing; sequencing was by immunoSEQ multiplex PCR. Of under 250,000 clones in the sample, about 90% were seen once. Sequencing was done on a sample of PBMCs or T cells enriched from blood (not recorded which). The receptors stem from a woman in her 30s who had been exposed to COVID-19.

V is TRBV13 and J is TRBJ2-1; possibly TRBD2 for D (6 bases). V was cut by 5 bases and J by 7 bases, with 24 bases left in between. The germline V gene has CDR1 PRHDT and CDR2 FYEKMQ (reference sequence). There are 17 residues in the CDR3. The CDR3 region is CASSENSREKVVNEQFF. In DNA form, the CDR3 reads TGTGCCAGCAGCGAAAATTCCCGGGAGAAGGTGGTAAATGAGCAGTTCTTC.

Here the CDR3 DNA reads TGTGCCAGCAGGCCCGGGGGGGGCAGCTATGGCTACACCTTC. It is translated as CASRPGGGSYGYTF. This chain joins TRBV28 and TRBJ1-2; maybe TRBD1 (6 bases). Trimming removed 6 bases from V and 4 bases from J, with 15 bases in between. The CDR3 is 14 residues long. Germline V gene lookup returns CDR1 MDHEN and CDR2 SYDVKM.

The V call is TRBV6-4, the J call TRBJ2-3; D unclear. Trimming removed 4 bases at V and 1 base at J, with 6 bases between. The CDR3 has 13 residues. The germline V gene has CDR1 MRHNA and CDR2 SNTAGT. The chain's CDR3 is CASSGTGTDTQYF. The DNA of the CDR3 is TGTGCCAGCAGTGGTACAGGCACAGATACGCAGTATTTT.

The gene calls are TRBV27 and TRBJ1-1; no firm D call. V was shortened by 0 bases and J by 1 base, with 6 bases between the two germline ends. This CDR3 is built from 14 residues. CDR1 and CDR2 (germline): MNHEY, SMNVEV (reference sequence). CDR3 nucleotides: TGTGCCAGCAGTTTATCTACACCGAACACTGAAGCTTTCTTT. Protein sequence: CASSLSTPNTEAFF.

The V and J genes are TRBV5-1 and TRBJ2-1, with 7 bases fitting TRBD2. Germline CDR1 is SGHRS and CDR2 is YFSETQ. The CDR3 extends over 15 amino acids. The V and J ends lost 0 bases and 6 bases, in that order; junction bases with no gene match: 6. CDR3 amino acids: CASSLVAGVPNEQFF. CDR3 nucleotides: TGCGCCAGCAGCTTGGTCGCGGGGGTTCCCAATGAGCAGTTCTTC. The full variable domain, with the rest looked up from reference TRBV5-1 and TRBJ2-1, is KAGVTQTPRYLIKTRGQQVTLSCSPISGHRSVSWYQQTPGQGLQFLFEYFSETQRNKGNFPGRFSGRQFSNSRSEMNVSTLELGDSALYLCASSLVAGVPNEQFFGPGTRLTVL.

This chain links TRBV5-1 with TRBJ2-3, with 10 bases lining up with TRBD1. V lost 8 bases and J lost 6; bases outside the gene matches: 3. CDR1 SGHRS and CDR2 YFSETQ come from the germline V gene. This CDR3 has 12 amino acids. CDR3 sequence reads: CASRQGADTQYF. The CDR3 region has the DNA TGCGCCAGTAGACAGGGGGCGGATACGCAGTATTTT.

This chain connects TRBV3-1 (or the pseudogene TRBV3-2) to TRBJ1-1; TRBD1 might be the D (6 bases). The germline V gene has CDR1 LGHDT and CDR2 YNNKEL (reference sequence). V gave up 3 bases and J gave up 1 base, with 15 bases separating them. The CDR3 is 16 residues long. CDR3 nucleotides: TGTGCCAGCAGCCAGTTAGGGGCGACAGGGAACACTGAAGCTTTCTTT. It translates to CASSQLGATGNTEAFF.

The chain combines TRBV3-1 (or the pseudogene TRBV3-2) with TRBJ1-2; the D is unclear. The length of the CDR3 is 13 residues. Trimming removed 0 bases from V and 14 bases from J, with 16 bases in between. Germline V gives CDR1 LGHDT, CDR2 YNNKEL (reference sequence). CDR3 DNA: TGTGCCAGCAGCCAAGAGCGGGCCGGAGGGTTGACCTTC. This codes for CASSQERAGGLTF.

The chain uses TRBV25-1 and TRBJ2-7, with TRBD1 matching 7 bases. The V and J ends lost 3 bases and 3 bases, in that order; junction bases with no gene match: 11. CDR3 length: 16 residues. Germline values: CDR1 MGHDK, CDR2 SYGVNS. CDR3 sequence (DNA): TGTGCCAGCAGTGAGTCGAAACCGGGACAGATCTACGAGCAGTACTTC. Its translation is CASSESKPGQIYEQYF.

The rearrangement uses TRBV28 and TRBJ1-6; TRBD1 matches 9 bases. J was trimmed by 8 bases and V by 6 bases; bases with no gene match: 8. The CDR3 loop spans 15 amino acids. CDR1 and CDR2 (germline): MDHEN, SYDVKM. The CDR3: CASSGGQGVDSPLHF. In DNA, the CDR3 is TGTGCCAGCAGCGGGGGACAGGGAGTTGATTCACCCCTCCACTTT.

This chain connects TRBV10-2 to TRBJ2-7; D not resolved. CDR1 is WSHSY, CDR2 SAAADI, per germline. Trimming cost V 3 bases and J 3 bases, with 12 bases left between them. This CDR3 has 14 residues. The CDR3 spells CASSDRSTIYEQYF. CDR3 coding DNA: TGCGCCAGCAGTGATCGATCTACTATCTACGAGCAGTACTTC.

The J gene is TRBJ1-4, the V gene TRBV2, with 9 positions matching TRBD1. CDR3 length equals 14 residues. Germline values: CDR1 SNHLY, CDR2 FYNNEI. Trimming took 8 bases from V and 5 from J; bases not matched to a gene: 6. This CDR3 is CASQPGQGNEKLFF. In DNA, the CDR3 is TGTGCCAGCCAACCGGGACAGGGCAATGAAAAACTGTTTTTT.

This clone was counted only a few times. The rearrangement joins TRBV2 to TRBJ1-4; D uncertain. V gave up 4 bases and J gave up 5 bases, with 11 bases separating them. The CDR3 extends over 14 amino acids. CDR1 and CDR2 from the germline V gene are SNHLY and FYNNEI. CDR3 amino acids: CASSGLLPNEKLFF. CDR3 coding DNA: TGTGCCAGCAGTGGATTACTCCCGAATGAAAAACTGTTTTTT.

The CDR3 DNA follows: TGTGCCTGCACAGGGGGGACTAATGAAAAACTGTTTTTT. It is translated as CACTGGTNEKLFF. The rearrangement links TRBV30 to TRBJ1-4; TRBD1 matches 8 bases. This CDR3 spans 13 amino acids. The junction had 2 bases not matched to a gene; V was cut back by 6 bases and J by 2 bases. Per the germline V gene, CDR1 is GTSNPN and CDR2 is SVGIG (reference sequence). Filled out from reference TRBV30 and TRBJ1-4, the complete variable domain reads SQTIHQWPATLVQPVGSPLSLECTVEGTSNPNLYWYRQAAGRGLQLLFYSVGIGQISSEVPQNLSASRPQDRQFILSSKKLLLSDSGFYLCACTGGTNEKLFFGSGTQLSVL.

The chain carries TRBV11-3 and TRBJ2-1; tentative D call: TRBD2 (5 bases). Germline lookup yields CDR1 SGHNT and CDR2 YENEEA. The CDR3 extends over 15 amino acids. Trimming pared 5 bases from V and 0 bases from J, leaving 11 bases between. The CDR3 region has the DNA TGTGCCAGCAGCACGACGGCGGGCTCCTACAATGAGCAGTTCTTC. It encodes CASSTTAGSYNEQFF.

This chain links TRBV4-1 with TRBJ1-2; D is possibly TRBD1 (6 bases). V lost 0 bases and J lost 7, with 15 bases in between. Germline loops: CDR1 MGHRA, CDR2 YSYEKL. This CDR3 is 15 amino acids long. CDR3: CASSQERVTGTGYTF. CDR3 DNA sequence: TGCGCCAGCAGCCAAGAAAGGGTCACAGGGACTGGCTACACCTTC.

This clone showed up just once. The V and J genes are TRBV3-1 (or the pseudogene TRBV3-2) and TRBJ2-1; D is perhaps TRBD1 (6 bases). V shed 4 bases and J shed 4 bases, with 14 bases lying between them. This CDR3 region has 15 residues. The germline V gene has CDR1 LGHDT and CDR2 YNNKEL (reference sequence). CDR3 DNA sequence: TGTGCCAGCAGCCGAAGAGGGACACTTTACAATGAGCAGTTCTTC. It codes for CASSRRGTLYNEQFF.

The chain combines TRBV3-1 (or the pseudogene TRBV3-2) with TRBJ2-7; D is undetermined. The V and J ends lost 0 bases and 3 bases respectively, with 12 bases between them. CDR1 is LGHDT, CDR2 YNNKEL, per germline (reference sequence). The CDR3 consists of 15 residues. This CDR3 is CASSQEFITYYEQYF. The CDR3 bases are TGTGCCAGCAGCCAAGAGTTCATAACATACTACGAGCAGTACTTC.

V usage is TRBV25-1 and J usage is TRBJ1-1, with 10 bases fitting TRBD1. From germline, CDR1 is MGHDK and CDR2 SYGVNS. The CDR3 spans 15 residues. J was trimmed by 0 bases and V by 7 bases; bases with no gene match: 5. The CDR3 DNA follows: TGTGCCAGCACCAAGACAGGGGGCCTGAACACTGAAGCTTTCTTT. This encodes CASTKTGGLNTEAFF.

The rearrangement joins TRBV2 to TRBJ1-2; a weak D match, TRBD1 (6 bases). CDR3 length: 12 residues. Germline V lookup: CDR1 SNHLY, CDR2 FYNNEI. V was clipped by 8 bases and J by 4 bases, with 11 bases between them. This CDR3 reads CASRGGTYGYTF. As DNA, the CDR3 is TGTGCCAGCCGGGGGGGCACCTATGGCTACACCTTC.

This clone was seen only a few times. The chain links TRBV5-4 to TRBJ1-3; TRBD1 aligns across 8 bases. V was pared by 4 bases and J by 0 bases, with 6 bases of the junction left unmatched. The CDR3 totals 16 residues. Germline V CDR1 and CDR2: SGHNT, YYREEE (reference sequence). The CDR3 nucleotides read TGTGCCAGCAGCCGGGACAGGACTTTCTCTGGAAACACCATATATTTT. It specifies CASSRDRTFSGNTIYF.

The CDR3 spells CALSTGTANYGYTF. In DNA, the CDR3 is TGTGCCTTATCGACCGGGACAGCTAACTATGGCTACACCTTC. This chain joins TRBV30 and TRBJ1-2; 7 bases fit TRBD1. The CDR3 length is 14 residues. With 7 bases clipped from V and 0 bases from J, the junction kept 8 bases outside the gene matches. Germline V gene sequence: CDR1 GTSNPN, CDR2 SVGIG (reference sequence).

The V call is TRBV7-9, the J call TRBJ1-6; 9 bases match TRBD1. Trimming at V came to 3 bases and at J to 6 bases, leaving 6 bases not matched to a gene. The CDR3 is 16 residues long. The germline V gene encodes CDR1 SEHNR and CDR2 FQNEAQ (reference sequence). CDR3 in amino acids: CASSFRDRAPNSPLHF. The CDR3 nucleotides are TGTGCCAGCAGCTTTCGGGACAGGGCCCCTAATTCACCCCTCCACTTT.

This chain uses TRBV7-9 with TRBJ2-7, with D perhaps TRBD1 (6 bases). Germline assignment: CDR1 SEHNR and CDR2 FQNEAQ (reference sequence). The length of the CDR3 is 14 residues. V was cut by 5 bases and J by 3 bases, with 14 bases left in between. DNA of the CDR3: TGTGCCAGCAGCCCCCGGGAAGGGGGCTACGAGCAGTACTTC. It codes for CASSPREGGYEQYF.

This clone showed up just once. The chain couples TRBV5-4 to TRBJ2-7; D is unclear. The CDR3 is made up of 14 amino acids. Trimming removed 0 bases from V and 3 bases from J, with 10 bases in between. Germline CDR1 is SGHNT and CDR2 is YYREEE (reference sequence). The CDR3 is CASSLGGQFYEQYF. The CDR3 nucleotides are TGTGCCAGCAGCTTGGGTGGTCAGTTCTACGAGCAGTACTTC.

This rearrangement joins TRBV9 to TRBJ1-2, with 7 bases matching TRBD1. The germline V gene encodes CDR1 SGDLS and CDR2 YYNGEE. The CDR3 has 13 amino acids. Unmatched junction bases numbered 7, after V lost 4 bases and J lost 7 bases. The CDR3 loop is CASSPRGEGGYTF. The CDR3 bases are TGTGCCAGCAGCCCCAGGGGGGAAGGTGGCTACACCTTC.

The J gene is TRBJ2-7, the V gene TRBV2; 8 bases match TRBD1. The CDR3 covers 15 residues. Per the germline V gene, CDR1 is SNHLY and CDR2 is FYNNEI. The J segment lost 2 bases and the V segment lost 6 bases, leaving 9 bases of the junction unmatched. The CDR3, as DNA: TGTGCCAGCAGCGCCCAGGACAGGGAGACCTACGAGCAGTACTTC. This encodes CASSAQDRETYEQYF.

This clone was seen just once. The chain combines TRBV19 with TRBJ1-1, with D possibly TRBD1 on 6 matching bases. V gave up 6 bases and J gave up 2 bases, with 16 bases separating them. The CDR3 runs to 15 residues. In germline, CDR1 is LNHDA, CDR2 SQIVND (reference sequence). The CDR3 DNA is TGTGCCAGTAGATGGACAGTGAGCGTAAACACTGAAGCTTTCTTT. Translating gives CASRWTVSVNTEAFF.

This chain joins TRBV2 and TRBJ1-3; D may be TRBD1 (6 bases). The CDR3 has 13 amino acids. Trimming pared 7 bases from V and 3 bases from J, leaving 10 bases between. The germline gives CDR1 SNHLY, CDR2 FYNNEI. CDR3 in DNA: TGTGCCAGCACGGGGGGCTATGGAAACACCATATATTTT. Translating gives CASTGGYGNTIYF.

The chain is built from TRBV5-1 and TRBJ2-5; 16 bases map to TRBD2. Trimming took 3 bases from V and 0 from J; bases not matched to a gene: 5. The CDR3 extends over 18 amino acids. Germline CDR1 is SGHRS and CDR2 is YFSETQ. The DNA of the CDR3 is TGCGCCAGCAGCTCGGGACTAGCGGGAGGGCTGTACCAAGAGACCCAGTACTTC. It codes for CASSSGLAGGLYQETQYF.

The chain recombines TRBV9 with TRBJ1-1; D is uncertain. Trimming removed 4 bases at V and 1 base at J, with 11 bases between. Germline lookup yields CDR1 SGDLS and CDR2 YYNGEE. The CDR3 length is 14 residues. The CDR3 DNA sequence: TGTGCCAGCAGCCCGACTAGGGCGAACACTGAAGCTTTCTTT. This translates into CASSPTRANTEAFF.

The chain has TRBV2 and TRBJ2-7; TRBD1 aligns across 8 bases. The germline V gene has CDR1 SNHLY and CDR2 FYNNEI. Trimming at V came to 7 bases and at J to 3 bases, leaving 2 bases not matched to a gene. This CDR3 has 12 amino acids. The CDR3 reads CASNRGNYEQYF. The CDR3 DNA sequence: TGTGCCAGCAACAGGGGGAACTACGAGCAGTACTTC.